The clone carrying this T cell receptor (beta chain) was seen many times. This sample is part of a study of T cells after yellow fever vaccination. TCRdb processed the 5' RACE reads anew with MiXCR; each CDR3 protein has one entry. The top ten clones hold roughly a third of a sample with about 74,000 distinct CDR3 sequences, more than 5.5% of them seen once. The CDR3 runs 11 residues. V dropped 0 bases and J dropped 9 bases, with 4 bases sitting between them. CDR1 and CDR2 from the germline V gene are SGHRS and YFSETQ. V usage is TRBV5-1 and J usage is TRBJ2-1; D ambiguous. The sequence came from a man aged 18 to 30 who received the YFV17D yellow fever vaccine. The sequencing here drew on CD8+ T cells sorted from PBMCs, taken 4 to 6 days after the first yellow fever vaccination. CDR3 bases: TGCGCCAGCAGCTTGGCGGTTGAGCAGTTCTTC. This gives the protein CASSLAVEQFF.